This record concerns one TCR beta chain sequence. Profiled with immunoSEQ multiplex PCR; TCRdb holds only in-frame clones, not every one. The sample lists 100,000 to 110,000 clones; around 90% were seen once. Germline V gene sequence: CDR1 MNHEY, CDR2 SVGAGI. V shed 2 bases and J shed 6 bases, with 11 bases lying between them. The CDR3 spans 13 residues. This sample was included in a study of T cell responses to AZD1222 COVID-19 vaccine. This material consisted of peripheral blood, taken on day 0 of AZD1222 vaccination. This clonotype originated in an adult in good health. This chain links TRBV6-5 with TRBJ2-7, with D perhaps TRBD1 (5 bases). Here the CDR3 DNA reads TGTGCCAGCAGTTACGCTAAGGGGCTCGAGCAGTACTTC. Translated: CASSYAKGLEQYF.